These 26 T cell receptor beta chains came from one sample sequenced in a study of blood T cell repertoires in COVID-19. TCRdb's table, derived via immunoSEQ multiplex PCR, lists solely in-frame clones and lacks some. Of a few hundred thousand clones in the sample, about 87% were seen once. The specimen sequenced was PBMCs or T cells enriched from blood (not recorded which). Receptors originate from a woman aged 40 to 50 who had been exposed to COVID-19.

The V and J genes are TRBV24-1 and TRBJ2-5; 11 bases agree with TRBD1. Germline V gene sequence: CDR1 KGHDR, CDR2 SFDVKD. The CDR3 is 15 amino acids. V lost 7 bases and J lost 5; bases outside the gene matches: 8. The CDR3: CATSNGQGARETQYF. The CDR3, as DNA: TGTGCCACCAGCAACGGACAGGGGGCGCGGGAGACCCAGTACTTC.

Written as DNA, the CDR3 is TGTGCCATCAGTTCCGGGACAGACAATTCACCCCTCCACTTT. Its protein product is CAISSGTDNSPLHF. The chain is built from TRBV10-3 and TRBJ1-6; TRBD1 aligns across 7 bases. CDR1 is ENHRY and CDR2 is SYGVKD in the germline V gene. CDR3 length equals 14 residues. After removal of 5 bases from V and 7 bases from J, the junction contained 5 bases not matched to a gene.

This clone was recorded only once. The genes are TRBV7-9 and TRBJ1-5; D is possibly TRBD1 (6 bases). V gave up 6 bases and J gave up 1 base, with 7 bases separating them. The CDR3 has 13 residues. Germline V gene data show CDR1 as SEHNR and CDR2 as FQNEAQ (reference sequence). The CDR3 loop is CASRQGSNQPQHF. CDR3 DNA sequence: TGTGCCAGCAGGCAGGGGAGCAATCAGCCCCAGCATTTT.

This clone has a handful of counts. The chain combines TRBV9 with TRBJ1-2; D might be TRBD1 (6 bases). Trimming removed 4 bases from V and 2 bases from J, with 9 bases in between. Germline V gene data show CDR1 as SGDLS and CDR2 as YYNGEE. The CDR3 covers 13 residues. DNA for the CDR3: TGTGCCAGCAGCACCAGGGGAAACTATGGCTACACCTTC. Amino acids: CASSTRGNYGYTF.

The count of this clone is one. This rearrangement joins TRBV10-1 to TRBJ1-2; D possibly corresponds to TRBD1 (5 bases). The CDR3 spans 12 residues. V was clipped by 3 bases and J by 8 bases, with 10 bases between them. The V gene's germline CDR1 is WNHNN and CDR2 SYGVQD (reference sequence). CDR3 sequence (DNA): TGCGCCAGCAGTGAACAGGAACCGGGCTACACCTTC. It codes for CASSEQEPGYTF.

This chain links TRBV6-2 or TRBV6-3 with TRBJ2-3; 9 bases are a match to TRBD2. Per germline, CDR1 MNHEY and CDR2 SVGEGT. The CDR3 extends over 17 amino acids. Unmatched junction bases numbered 11, after V lost 5 bases and J lost 2 bases. CDR3 in DNA: TGTGCCAGCAGTCACGGGCGGGAGGGCCTCTTCACAGATACGCAGTATTTT. The encoded protein is CASSHGREGLFTDTQYF.

V is TRBV12-3 or TRBV12-4 and J is TRBJ1-6; D uncertain. This CDR3 is 12 amino acids long. V lost 5 bases, J lost 6 bases, and 5 bases lay in between. The CDR3 DNA is TGTGCCAGCAGTCCCAGTAATTCACCCCTCCACTTT. Protein sequence: CASSPSNSPLHF.

The CDR3 bases are TGTGCCAGCAGTCGTAGTAACCCTGAAGCTTTCTTT. Translation: CASSRSNPEAFF. The chain carries TRBV12-3 or TRBV12-4 and TRBJ1-1; D is ambiguous. Trimming stripped 5 bases from V and 6 bases from J, with 10 bases between. This CDR3 contains 12 residues.

The genes are TRBV27 and TRBJ2-2; D is unresolved. Between the trimmed V and J ends, which lost 6 bases and 6 bases, there was a span of 8 bases. This CDR3 is 12 amino acids long. Per germline, CDR1 MNHEY and CDR2 SMNVEV (reference sequence). CDR3 coding DNA: TGTGCCAGCAGAGAGTTGTCCGGGGAGCTGTTTTTT. Its protein is CASRELSGELFF.

V gene TRBV28 combines with J gene TRBJ1-5; D may be TRBD1 (6 bases). This CDR3 has 15 amino acids. Germline CDR1 MDHEN, CDR2 SYDVKM. V dropped 7 bases and J dropped 7 bases, with 20 bases sitting between them. The CDR3: CASNGGGGGYQPQHF. CDR3 sequence (DNA): TGTGCCAGCAATGGGGGGGGCGGAGGCTACCAGCCCCAGCATTTT.

This clone occurred once. The chain uses TRBV6-5 and TRBJ1-2; D gene unclear. The CDR3 has 15 amino acids. Germline lookup yields CDR1 MNHEY and CDR2 SVGAGI. Trimming shortened V by 2 bases and J by 7 bases, and 17 bases separated the two germline ends. The CDR3 loop is CASSYGGILDPGYTF. The CDR3 DNA reads TGTGCCAGCAGTTACGGCGGTATCCTGGATCCTGGCTACACCTTC.

The chain uses TRBV3-1 (or the pseudogene TRBV3-2) and TRBJ1-6; D not certain. The CDR3 has 16 residues. V was clipped by 2 bases and J by 7 bases, with 15 bases between them. Germline CDR1 is LGHDT and CDR2 is YNNKEL (reference sequence). CDR3 DNA: TGTGCCAGCAGCCAATACGGGAGGGTAGGGAATTCACCCCTCCACTTT. Encoded protein: CASSQYGRVGNSPLHF.

This clone was detected only a few times. The chain joins TRBV3-1 (or the pseudogene TRBV3-2) to TRBJ2-3, with 7 positions matching TRBD1. The CDR3 loop spans 15 amino acids. Germline-derived CDR1 and CDR2 are LGHDT and YNNKEL (reference sequence). Trimming at V came to 1 base and at J to 2 bases, leaving 3 bases not matched to a gene. CDR3 in DNA: TGTGCCAGCAGCCAAGTAGAGGGGGCCACAGATACGCAGTATTTT. Its protein is CASSQVEGATDTQYF.

This chain uses TRBV21-1 with TRBJ1-6. TRBV21-1 is marked as a pseudogene. The CDR3 is made up of 16 amino acids. CDR3 residues: CASSRPRRGYNSPLHF. In DNA form, the CDR3 reads TGTGCCAGCAGCAGACCCAGACGGGGTTATAATTCACCCCTCCACTTT.

This chain links TRBV11-2 with TRBJ1-2; 7 bases are a match to TRBD1. With V trimmed by 1 base and J by 8 bases, 1 base remained unmatched. The CDR3 loop spans 12 amino acids. Looked up from germline, CDR1 is SGHAT and CDR2 is FQNNGV. The CDR3 DNA is TGTGCCAGCAGCTTAGCAGGGGGAGGCTACACCTTC. It specifies CASSLAGGGYTF.

The chain uses TRBV28 and TRBJ2-1; tentative D call: TRBD2 (6 bases). Germline values: CDR1 MDHEN, CDR2 SYDVKM. The CDR3 covers 13 residues. V was pared by 5 bases and J by 15 bases, with 20 bases between. The CDR3 sequence is CASSNAGYGSRFF. DNA for the CDR3: TGTGCCAGCAGTAACGCGGGGTATGGGAGTAGGTTCTTC.

The chain uses TRBV4-1 and TRBJ2-7; TRBD2 aligns across 13 bases. The CDR3 is 15 amino acids. Germline V gene data show CDR1 as MGHRA and CDR2 as YSYEKL. V trimming: 4 bases; J trimming: 3 bases; junction bases outside the gene matches: 3. The CDR3 is CASSPGTSGDYEQYF. As DNA, the CDR3 is TGCGCCAGCAGCCCCGGGACTAGCGGGGACTACGAGCAGTACTTC.

V is TRBV12-1 and J is TRBJ2-7; no check of the table's D call, TRBD1, against the DNA was made. TRBV12-1 is recorded as a pseudogene. The CDR3 runs 20 residues. The CDR3 here is CASTLTTYNTGGQVIHEQYF. The DNA of the CDR3 is TGTGCCAGCACCTTAACTACTTATAACACCGGGGGACAGGTCATCCACGAGCAGTACTTC.

The chain carries TRBV7-9 and TRBJ2-1; 9 bases are a match to TRBD2. The trim removed 8 bases at V and 0 bases at J, leaving 17 bases unmatched. From germline, CDR1 is SEHNR and CDR2 FQNEAQ (reference sequence). The CDR3 is 19 amino acids. The CDR3 nucleotides are TGTGCCAGCTCTCCCATCAGCGGGGGGATTACGAGCTCCTACAATGAGCAGTTCTTC. As protein: CASSPISGGITSSYNEQFF.

This chain joins TRBV5-1 and TRBJ2-2, with D perhaps TRBD1 (6 bases). V dropped 5 bases and J dropped 7 bases, with 18 bases sitting between them. CDR1 and CDR2 (germline): SGHRS, YFSETQ. The length of the CDR3 is 15 residues. The chain's CDR3 is CASSRSGVSGGELFF. CDR3 nucleotides: TGCGCCAGCAGTCGGTCAGGGGTTTCCGGCGGGGAGCTGTTTTTT.

Only one count was recorded for this clone. The J gene is TRBJ2-5, the V gene TRBV28; D uncertain. V was shortened by 7 bases and J by 3 bases, with 6 bases between the two germline ends. Germline V CDR1 and CDR2: MDHEN, SYDVKM. This CDR3 contains 11 residues. The CDR3 DNA sequence: TGTGCCAGCATGGCAGAAGAGACCCAGTACTTC. It is translated as CASMAEETQYF.

This clone was seen once. The chain uses TRBV5-8 and TRBJ2-7; TRBD2 aligns across 8 bases. This CDR3 region has 15 residues. The V gene end was trimmed by 2 bases and the J gene end by 3 bases; junction bases not matched to a gene: 7. The germline V gene has CDR1 SGHTS and CDR2 YDEGEE. As DNA, the CDR3 is TGTGCCAGCAGCTTCTCGGGGGGGAATGGCTACGAGCAGTACTTC. Translation: CASSFSGGNGYEQYF.

The chain couples TRBV6-5 to TRBJ2-6; no clear D. The germline CDR1 and CDR2 sequences are MNHEY and SVGAGI. The CDR3 contains 15 residues. V was trimmed by 6 bases and J by 2 bases, leaving 11 bases between them. DNA for the CDR3: TGTGCCAGCAGCCACGAGGATACTGGGGCCAACGTCCTGACTTTC. Amino acids: CASSHEDTGANVLTF.

V gene TRBV29-1 combines with J gene TRBJ2-5; D gene unclear. V was clipped by 3 bases and J by 2 bases, with 7 bases between them. Germline-derived CDR1 and CDR2 are SQVTM and ANQGSEA. This CDR3 is built from 12 residues. The CDR3: CSVEARQETQYF. CDR3 DNA sequence: TGCAGCGTTGAGGCCAGACAAGAGACCCAGTACTTC.

The V call is TRBV5-1, the J call TRBJ1-1; D is ambiguous. Trimming left V 1 base short and J 1 base short, with 14 bases between. This CDR3 is built from 16 residues. Germline assignment: CDR1 SGHRS and CDR2 YFSETQ. The CDR3 nucleotides read TGCGCCAGCAGCTTGTCCGGTTTCGGTAGGAACACTGAAGCTTTCTTT. Protein: CASSLSGFGRNTEAFF.

This chain connects TRBV7-2 to TRBJ1-3, with D possibly matching TRBD1 (6 bases). V lost 5 bases and J lost 0, with 11 bases in between. Germline V gives CDR1 SGHTA, CDR2 FQGNSA. The CDR3 loop spans 15 amino acids. CDR3 sequence (DNA): TGTGCCAGCAGCCCTGGACAGTTCTCTGGAAACACCATATATTTT. Translated, it gives CASSPGQFSGNTIYF.